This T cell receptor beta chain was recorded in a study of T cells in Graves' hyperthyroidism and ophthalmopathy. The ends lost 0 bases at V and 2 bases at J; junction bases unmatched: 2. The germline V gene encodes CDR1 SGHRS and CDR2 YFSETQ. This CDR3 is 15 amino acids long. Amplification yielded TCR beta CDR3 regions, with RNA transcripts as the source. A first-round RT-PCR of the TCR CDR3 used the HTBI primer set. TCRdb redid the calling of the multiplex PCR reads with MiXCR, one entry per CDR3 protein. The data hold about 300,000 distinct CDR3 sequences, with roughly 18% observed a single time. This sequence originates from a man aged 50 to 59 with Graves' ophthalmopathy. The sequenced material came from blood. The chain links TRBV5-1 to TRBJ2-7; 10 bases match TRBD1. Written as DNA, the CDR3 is TGCGCCAGCAGCTTGGTAGGGACAGGGGCCTACGAGCAGTACTTC. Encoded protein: CASSLVGTGAYEQYF.